Given below is one TCR beta chain in context. Antigen unknown. DNA at about 190 ng, tens of thousands of T cell genomes, went into sorted-subset replicate PCRs. Original processing methods: Filtering differed since immunoSEQ provided only junctions, with no quality scores. Here immunoSEQ multiplex PCR was the method, and the copy in TCRdb shows in-frame clones only, minus some. V and J calls and clone size are copied from that table; D and trimming were computed from the DNA. The sample includes some 630,000 clones, approximately 75% of them seen just once. This entry comes from a study of shared clonotypes between healthy human individuals. The germline gives CDR1 SEHNR, CDR2 FQNEAQ (reference sequence). The CDR3 extends over 18 amino acids. With 5 bases clipped from V and 2 bases from J, the junction kept 14 bases outside the gene matches. A CD45RA+ naive subset and a CD45RA-negative memory subset were split from CD4+ cells.

Study-wide findings and caveats: Naive CD4 clonotypes overlapped across a handful of donors at approximately 5%.

J is TRBJ2-3 and V is TRBV7-9, with TRBD2 identical over 9 bases. This clonotype originated in a woman aged 25 to 39 in good health. Sequencing was carried out using memory CD4+ T cells sorted from blood. The subset denotes: CD45RA-negative fraction. This CDR3 reads CASSRNALAGRDTDTQYF. The CDR3 DNA sequence: TGTGCCAGCAGCCGGAACGCTCTAGCGGGGAGGGACACAGATACGCAGTATTTT. The variable domain in full, completed from reference TRBV7-9 and TRBJ2-3, reads DTGVSQNPRHKITKRGQNVTFRCDPISEHNRLYWYRQTLGQGPEFLTYFQNEAQLEKSRLLSDRFSAERPKGSFSTLEIQRTEQGDSAMYLCASSRNALAGRDTDTQYFGPGTRLTVL.